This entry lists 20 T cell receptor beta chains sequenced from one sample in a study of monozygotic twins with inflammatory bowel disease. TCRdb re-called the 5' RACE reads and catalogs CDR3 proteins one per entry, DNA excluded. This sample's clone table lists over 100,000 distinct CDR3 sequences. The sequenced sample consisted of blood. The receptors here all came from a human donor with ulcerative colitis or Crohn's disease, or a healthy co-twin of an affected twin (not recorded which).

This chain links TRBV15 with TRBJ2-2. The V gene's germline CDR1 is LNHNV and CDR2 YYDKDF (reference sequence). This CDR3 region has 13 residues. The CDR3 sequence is CATTGENTGELFF.

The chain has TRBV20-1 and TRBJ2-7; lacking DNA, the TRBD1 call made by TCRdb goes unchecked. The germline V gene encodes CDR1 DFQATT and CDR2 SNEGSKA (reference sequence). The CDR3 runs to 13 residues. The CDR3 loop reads CSARSREDDEQYF.

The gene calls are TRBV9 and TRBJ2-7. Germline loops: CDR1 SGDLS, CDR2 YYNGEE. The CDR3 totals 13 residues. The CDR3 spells CASSIDHWNEQYF.

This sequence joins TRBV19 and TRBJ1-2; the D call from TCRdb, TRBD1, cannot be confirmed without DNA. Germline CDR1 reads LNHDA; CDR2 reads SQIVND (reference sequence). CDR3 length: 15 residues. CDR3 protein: CASSFGHLGDYGYTF.

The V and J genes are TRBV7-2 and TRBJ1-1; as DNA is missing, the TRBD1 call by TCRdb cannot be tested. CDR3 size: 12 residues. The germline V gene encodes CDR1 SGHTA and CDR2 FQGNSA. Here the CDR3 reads CASGQGHTEAFF.

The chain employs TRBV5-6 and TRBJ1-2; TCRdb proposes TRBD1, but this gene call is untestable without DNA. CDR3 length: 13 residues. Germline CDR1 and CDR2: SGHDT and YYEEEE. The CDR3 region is CASSLERGGGYTF.

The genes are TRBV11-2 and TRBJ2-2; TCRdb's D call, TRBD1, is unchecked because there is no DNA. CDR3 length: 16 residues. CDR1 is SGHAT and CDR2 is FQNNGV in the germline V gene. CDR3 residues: CASSAVPGGNTGELFF. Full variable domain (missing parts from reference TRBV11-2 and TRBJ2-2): EAGVAQSPRYKIIEKRQSVAFWCNPISGHATLYWYQQILGQGPKLLIQFQNNGVVDDSQLPKDRFSAERLKGVDSTLKIQPAKLEDSAVYLCASSAVPGGNTGELFFGEGSRLTVL.

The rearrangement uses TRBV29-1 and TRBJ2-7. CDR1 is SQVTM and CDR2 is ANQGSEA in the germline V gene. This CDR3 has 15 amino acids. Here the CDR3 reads CSVAIKGPPYYEQYF.

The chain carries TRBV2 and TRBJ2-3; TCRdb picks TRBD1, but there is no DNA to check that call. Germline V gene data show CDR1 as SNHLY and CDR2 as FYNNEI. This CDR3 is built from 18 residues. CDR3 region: CASKHHRGSAGGTDTQYF. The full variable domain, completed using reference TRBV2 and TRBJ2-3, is EPEVTQTPSHQVTQMGQEVILRCVPISNHLYFYWYRQILGQKVEFLVSFYNNEISEKSEIFDDQFSVERPDGSNFTLKIRSTKLEDSAMYFCASKHHRGSAGGTDTQYFGPGTRLTVL.

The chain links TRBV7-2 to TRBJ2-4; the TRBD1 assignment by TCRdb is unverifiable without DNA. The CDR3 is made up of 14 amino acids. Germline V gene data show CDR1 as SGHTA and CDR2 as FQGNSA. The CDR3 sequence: CASSSHRGQNIQYF. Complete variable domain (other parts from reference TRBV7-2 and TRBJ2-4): GAGVSQSPSNKVTEKGKDVELRCDPISGHTALYWYRQSLGQGLEFLIYFQGNSAPDKSGLPSDRFSAERTGGSVSTLTIQRTQQEDSAVYLCASSSHRGQNIQYFGAGTRLSVL.

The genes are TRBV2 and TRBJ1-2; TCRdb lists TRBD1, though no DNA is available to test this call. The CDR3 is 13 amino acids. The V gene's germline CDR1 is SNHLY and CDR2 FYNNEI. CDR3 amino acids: CASSGDANYGYTF.

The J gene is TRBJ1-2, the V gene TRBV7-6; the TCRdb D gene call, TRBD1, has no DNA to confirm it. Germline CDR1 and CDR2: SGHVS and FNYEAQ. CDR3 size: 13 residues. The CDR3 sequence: CASSLEGFKGYTF.

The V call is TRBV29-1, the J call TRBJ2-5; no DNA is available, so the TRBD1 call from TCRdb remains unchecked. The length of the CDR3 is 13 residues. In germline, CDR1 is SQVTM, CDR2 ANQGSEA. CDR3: CSVRGRYQETQYF.

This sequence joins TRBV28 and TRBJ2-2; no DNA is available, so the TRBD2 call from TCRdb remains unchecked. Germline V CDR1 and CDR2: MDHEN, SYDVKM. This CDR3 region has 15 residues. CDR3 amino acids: CATSPREWYTGDLFF.

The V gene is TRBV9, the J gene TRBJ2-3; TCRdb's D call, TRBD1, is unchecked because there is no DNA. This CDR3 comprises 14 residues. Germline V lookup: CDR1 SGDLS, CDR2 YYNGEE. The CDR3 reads CASSPPRSTDTQYF.

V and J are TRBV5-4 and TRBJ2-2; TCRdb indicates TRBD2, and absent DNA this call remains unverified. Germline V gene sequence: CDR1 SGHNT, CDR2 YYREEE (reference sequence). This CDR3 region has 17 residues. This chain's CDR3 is CASSLDRRRGIGGELFF.

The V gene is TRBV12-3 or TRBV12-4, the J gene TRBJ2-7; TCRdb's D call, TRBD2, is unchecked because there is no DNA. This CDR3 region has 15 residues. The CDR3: CASSPTSGRGEEQYF.

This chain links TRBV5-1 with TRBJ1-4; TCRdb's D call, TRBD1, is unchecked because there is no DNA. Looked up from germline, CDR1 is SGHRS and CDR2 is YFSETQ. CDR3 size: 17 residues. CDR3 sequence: CASRDEGEGAEWEKLFF.

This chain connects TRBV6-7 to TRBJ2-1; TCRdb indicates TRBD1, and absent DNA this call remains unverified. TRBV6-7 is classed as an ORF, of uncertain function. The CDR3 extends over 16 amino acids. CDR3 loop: CASSYPRGGLLNEQFF.

CDR3 residues: CASSSETSGAYEQYF. The J gene is TRBJ2-7, the V gene TRBV5-1; absent DNA, TCRdb's TRBD2 call cannot be checked. The CDR3 contains 15 residues. CDR1 and CDR2 from the germline V gene are SGHRS and YFSETQ.